This is a list of T cell receptor beta chains from one sample in a study of OX40 agonist ivuxolimab in advanced cancers. The method was immunoSEQ multiplex PCR; TCRdb's version includes in-frame clones alone and lacks a portion of them. The data show 35,000 to 50,000 clones, with around 88% seen just once and around 14% held by the top ten. The sequencing here drew on CD4+ or CD8+ T cells sorted from blood, taken in a trial of the OX40 agonist ivuxolimab. The source of these receptors is an adult with an advanced solid tumor such as melanoma, head and neck, liver or kidney cancer. The CDR3 runs from the conserved cysteine through the conserved F or W. The D gene is left open where the match is weak. Size values are once, few and many counts, or a class for expanded clones, and some rows have none.

J gene,V gene,D gene,clone size,CDR3 protein,CDR3 DNA
TRBJ2-1,TRBV7-7,-,-,CASSPGSAYNEQFF,TGTGCCAGCAGCCCGGGGTCTGCCTACAATGAGCAGTTCTTC
TRBJ1-2,TRBV7-9,TRBD1,-,CASSPGQENYGYTF,TGTGCCAGCAGCCCCGGACAGGAAAACTATGGCTACACCTTC
TRBJ1-1,TRBV9,-,once,CASSPPLNTEAFF,TGTGCCAGCAGCCCTCCACTGAACACTGAAGCTTTCTTT
TRBJ2-5,TRBV6-6,-,-,CASSYGGRETQYF,TGTGCCAGCAGTTACGGCGGACGAGAGACCCAGTACTTC
TRBJ1-4,TRBV2,-,-,CASSWSREATNEKLFF,TGTGCCAGCAGTTGGTCGAGGGAAGCAACTAATGAAAAACTGTTTTTT
TRBJ2-7,TRBV29-1,TRBD1,-,CSVGGQGVLSYEQYF,TGCAGCGTTGGCGGACAGGGGGTCCTCTCCTACGAGCAGTACTTC
TRBJ1-1,TRBV7-9,-,-,CASSPPWDTEAFF,TGTGCCAGCAGCCCACCCTGGGACACTGAAGCTTTCTTT
TRBJ1-1,TRBV5-3,-,-,CASSPEKAFF,TGTGCCAGCAGCCCTGAAAAAGCTTTCTTT
TRBJ2-7,TRBV9,TRBD1,-,CASSPQTGRNEQYF,TGTGCCAGCAGCCCCCAGACAGGGAGAAACGAGCAGTACTTC
TRBJ2-7,TRBV27,-,-,CASSAEGGAPHEQYF,TGTGCCAGCAGCGCGGAAGGGGGTGCCCCCCACGAGCAGTACTTC
TRBJ1-1,TRBV2,TRBD1,-,CASGQGWTEAFF,TGTGCCAGCGGACAGGGGTGGACTGAAGCTTTCTTT
TRBJ2-1,TRBV19,TRBD2,-,CASSIWASGLSSYNEQFF,TGTGCCAGTAGTATTTGGGCTAGCGGGCTTAGCTCCTACAATGAGCAGTTCTTC
TRBJ1-1,TRBV5-1,TRBD1,-,CASSAGTAGEAFF,TGCGCCAGCAGCGCCGGGACAGCAGGTGAAGCTTTCTTT
TRBJ2-1,TRBV29-1,-,-,CSAEFTTGRANEQFF,TGCAGCGCTGAATTTACGACAGGAAGGGCTAATGAGCAGTTCTTC
TRBJ2-1,TRBV11-3,-,medium-sized,CASSQTSRGPYNEQFF,TGTGCCAGCAGCCAAACTAGCCGGGGCCCTTACAATGAGCAGTTCTTC
TRBJ2-1,TRBV27,TRBD2,-,CASSTPGTSGYNEQFF,TGTGCCAGCAGTACCCCCGGGACTAGCGGATACAATGAGCAGTTCTTC
TRBJ2-7,TRBV5-5,-,few,CASSWTATYYEQYF,TGTGCCAGCAGCTGGACAGCTACTTACTACGAGCAGTACTTC
TRBJ2-5,TRBV7-2,-,once,CASSLASLGETQYF,TGTGCCAGCAGCTTAGCCTCTTTAGGAGAGACCCAGTACTTC
TRBJ2-2,TRBV4-3,TRBD1,-,CASSHLGTGSDTGELFF,TGCGCCAGCAGCCACCTGGGGACAGGTTCGGACACCGGGGAGCTGTTTTTT
TRBJ1-2,TRBV27,TRBD1,-,CASSLIGTGSYGYTF,TGTGCCAGCAGTTTGATCGGGACAGGGAGCTATGGCTACACCTTC
TRBJ1-3,TRBV15,-,-,CATSRDLTGLGNTIYF,TGTGCCACCAGCAGAGATTTAACAGGACTTGGAAACACCATATATTTT
TRBJ2-1,TRBV13,-,-,CASSRGGRDEQFF,TGTGCCAGCAGCAGGGGAGGAAGGGATGAGCAGTTCTTC
TRBJ1-2,TRBV6-5,-,-,CASSYSFSYGYTF,TGTGCCAGCAGTTACTCGTTTAGTTATGGCTACACCTTC
TRBJ2-1,TRBV19,-,-,CASSIGGNEQFF,TGTGCCAGTAGTATTGGAGGCAATGAGCAGTTCTTC
TRBJ2-7,TRBV30,-,-,CAWSVPDDRDYEQYF,TGTGCCTGGAGTGTACCTGATGACAGAGACTACGAGCAGTACTTC
TRBJ2-7,TRBV7-9,-,-,CASSLASVGPGDSYEQYF,TGTGCCAGCAGCTTAGCGTCGGTGGGACCAGGGGATTCGTACGAGCAGTACTTC
TRBJ1-2,TRBV6-4,-,-,CASSDSGSYGYTF,TGTGCCAGCAGTGACTCCGGATCCTATGGCTACACCTTC
TRBJ2-5,TRBV4-1,TRBD2,-,CASSQVGLEETQYF,TGCGCCAGCAGCCAAGTGGGACTAGAAGAGACCCAGTACTTC
TRBJ1-1,TRBV4-3,-,-,CASSQDLSTEAFF,TGCGCCAGCAGCCAAGATCTTAGCACTGAAGCTTTCTTT
TRBJ1-1,TRBV5-1,-,-,CASSSSLNTEAFF,TGCGCCAGCAGCTCTAGTTTGAACACTGAAGCTTTCTTT
TRBJ1-1,TRBV5-4,TRBD1,-,CASSTRDRGREGTEAFF,TGTGCCAGCAGCACACGGGACAGGGGGCGTGAAGGCACTGAAGCTTTCTTT
TRBJ2-7,TRBV29-1,-,-,CSVVRGTGTYEQYF,TGCAGCGTTGTACGGGGGACTGGAACCTACGAGCAGTACTTC
TRBJ2-7,TRBV7-2,TRBD2,-,CASSFTSGAYEQYF,TGTGCCAGCAGCTTCACTAGCGGGGCCTACGAGCAGTACTTC
TRBJ2-1,TRBV11-2,-,few,CASSLEVGWNEQFF,TGTGCCAGCAGCTTAGAGGTGGGTTGGAATGAGCAGTTCTTC
TRBJ1-6,TRBV11-2,-,-,CASSSANSPLHF,TGTGCCAGCAGCTCAGCTAATTCACCCCTCCACTTT